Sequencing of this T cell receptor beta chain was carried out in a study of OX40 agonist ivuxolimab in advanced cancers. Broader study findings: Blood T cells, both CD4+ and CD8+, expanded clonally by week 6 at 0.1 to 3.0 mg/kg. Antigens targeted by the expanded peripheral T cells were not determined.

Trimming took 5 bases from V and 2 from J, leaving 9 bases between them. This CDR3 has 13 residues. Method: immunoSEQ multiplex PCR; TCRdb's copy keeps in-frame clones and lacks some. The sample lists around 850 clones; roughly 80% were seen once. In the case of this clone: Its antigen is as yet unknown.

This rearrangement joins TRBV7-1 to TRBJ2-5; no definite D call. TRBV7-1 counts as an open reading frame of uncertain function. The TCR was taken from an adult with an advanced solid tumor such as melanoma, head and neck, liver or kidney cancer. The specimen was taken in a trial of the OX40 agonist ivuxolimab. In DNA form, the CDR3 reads TGTGCCAGCAGCGGTGGGCCACAAGAGACCCAGTACTTC. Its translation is CASSGGPQETQYF.